Only a few counts were recorded for the clone carrying this T cell receptor beta chain. What it recognizes is unknown. MiXCR, applied by TCRdb to the RT-PCR reads, yields one record per CDR3 protein. The sample has 150,000 to 200,000 distinct CDR3 sequences; approximately 12% are singletons. CDR1 and CDR2 from the germline V gene are MNHEY and SVGEGT. The ends were cut back, 5 bases at V and 3 bases at J, with 11 bases in the middle. This CDR3 has 13 residues. The sample belongs to a study of response to subunit inactivated influenza vaccine. The study's findings and limits: Authors suggested each seasonal influenza vaccination recruits few new T cells.

These data were also filed under a second study, of T cells expressing NK-cell markers. Per that study: Production of TCR beta cDNA relied on 5'RACE template switching with UMIs. It was sorted CD3+CD56+NKG2C+, CD3+CD56+NKG2C- and CD3+CD56-NKG2C+ T cells that supplied the TCR beta repertoires. Seven donors tested HCMV-seropositive and one tested seronegative among the eight sequenced. Dominant NKG2C+ clonotypes in a handful of donors made up about 1.0-7.0% of CD8+ T cells.

This rearrangement joins TRBV6-2 or TRBV6-3 to TRBJ2-7, with D possibly matching TRBD2 (6 bases). The receptor comes from a man in his forties or fifties who received an inactivated influenza vaccine. The material sequenced was CD8+ T cells sorted from PBMCs, taken roughly 12 days after vaccination. The CDR3, as DNA: TGTGCCAGCAGTCCCTGGGGACTCTACGAGCAGTACTTC. It codes for CASSPWGLYEQYF.